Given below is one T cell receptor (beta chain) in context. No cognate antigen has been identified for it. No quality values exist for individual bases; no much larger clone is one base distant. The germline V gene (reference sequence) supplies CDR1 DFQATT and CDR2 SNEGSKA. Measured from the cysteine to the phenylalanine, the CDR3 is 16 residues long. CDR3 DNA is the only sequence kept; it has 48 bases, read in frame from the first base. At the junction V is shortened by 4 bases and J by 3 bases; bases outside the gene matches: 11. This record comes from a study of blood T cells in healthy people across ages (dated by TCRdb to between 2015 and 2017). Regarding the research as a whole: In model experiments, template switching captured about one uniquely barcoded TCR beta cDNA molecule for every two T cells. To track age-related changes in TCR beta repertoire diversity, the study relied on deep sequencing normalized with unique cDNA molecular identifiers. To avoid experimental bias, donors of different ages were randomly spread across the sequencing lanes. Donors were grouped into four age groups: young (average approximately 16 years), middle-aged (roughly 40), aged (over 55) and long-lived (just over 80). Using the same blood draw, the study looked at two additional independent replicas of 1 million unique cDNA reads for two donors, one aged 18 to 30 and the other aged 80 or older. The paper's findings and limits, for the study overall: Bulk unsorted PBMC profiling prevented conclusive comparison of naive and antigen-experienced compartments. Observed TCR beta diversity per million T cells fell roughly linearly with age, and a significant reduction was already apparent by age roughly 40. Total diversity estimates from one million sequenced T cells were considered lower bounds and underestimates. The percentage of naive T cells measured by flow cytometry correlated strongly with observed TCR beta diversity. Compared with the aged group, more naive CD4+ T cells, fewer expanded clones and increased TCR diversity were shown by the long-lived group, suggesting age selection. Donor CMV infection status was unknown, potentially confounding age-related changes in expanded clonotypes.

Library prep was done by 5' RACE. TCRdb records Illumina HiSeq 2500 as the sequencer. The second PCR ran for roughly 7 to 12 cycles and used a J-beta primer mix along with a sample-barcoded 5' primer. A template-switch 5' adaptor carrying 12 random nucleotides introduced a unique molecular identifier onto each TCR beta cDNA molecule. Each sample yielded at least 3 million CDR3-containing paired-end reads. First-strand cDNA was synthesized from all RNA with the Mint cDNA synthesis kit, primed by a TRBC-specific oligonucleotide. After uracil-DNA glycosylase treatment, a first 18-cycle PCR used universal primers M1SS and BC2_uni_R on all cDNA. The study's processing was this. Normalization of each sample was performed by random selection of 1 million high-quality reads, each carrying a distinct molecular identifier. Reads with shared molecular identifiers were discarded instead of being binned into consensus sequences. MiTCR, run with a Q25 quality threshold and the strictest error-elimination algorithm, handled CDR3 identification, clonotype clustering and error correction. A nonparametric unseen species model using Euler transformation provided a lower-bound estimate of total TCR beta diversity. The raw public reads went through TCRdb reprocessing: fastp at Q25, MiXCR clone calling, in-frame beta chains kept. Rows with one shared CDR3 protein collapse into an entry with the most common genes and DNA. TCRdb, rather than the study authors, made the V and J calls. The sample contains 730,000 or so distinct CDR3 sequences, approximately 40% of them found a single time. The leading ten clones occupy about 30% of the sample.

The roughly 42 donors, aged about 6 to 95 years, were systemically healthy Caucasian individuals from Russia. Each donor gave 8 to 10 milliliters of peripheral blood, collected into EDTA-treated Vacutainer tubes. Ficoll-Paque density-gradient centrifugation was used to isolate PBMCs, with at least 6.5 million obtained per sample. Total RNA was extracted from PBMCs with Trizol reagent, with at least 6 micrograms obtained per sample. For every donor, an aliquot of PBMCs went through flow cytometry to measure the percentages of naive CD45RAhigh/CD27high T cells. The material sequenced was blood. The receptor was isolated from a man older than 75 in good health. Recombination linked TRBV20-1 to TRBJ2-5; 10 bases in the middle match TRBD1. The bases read TGCAGTGCTAAGATTACGGGGACAGGGGTGGAAGAGACCCAGTACTTC. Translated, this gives CSAKITGTGVEETQYF.